Below, 17 T cell receptor beta chains from the same sample are listed, as sequenced in a study of response to subunit inactivated influenza vaccine. One entry per CDR3 protein results from TCRdb running MiXCR on the RT-PCR reads. The data show under 850,000 distinct CDR3 sequences, around 20% seen once. Source: PBMCs from blood, taken around 5 days after vaccination. The receptors shown here come from a man between 50 and 59 years old who received an inactivated influenza vaccine.

J is TRBJ2-6 and V is TRBV7-8, with D unresolved. CDR3 length: 16 amino acids. CDR1 and CDR2 (germline): SGHVS, FQNEAQ. The V end lost 1 base, the J end lost 0 bases, and 7 bases lay between the germline ends. For the CDR3, the DNA is TGTGCCAGCAGCTTAGGGACCCCCTCTGGGGCCAACGTCCTGACTTTC. The encoded protein is CASSLGTPSGANVLTF.

This chain links TRBV27 with TRBJ2-7; TRBD2 might be the D (8 bases). V shed 6 bases and J shed 6 bases, with 18 bases lying between them. Germline lookup yields CDR1 MNHEY and CDR2 SMNVEV (reference sequence). This CDR3 is 14 amino acids long. CDR3 residues: CASSPTGGGAEQYF. The CDR3 DNA reads TGTGCCAGCAGCCCCACGGGAGGGGGCGCCGAGCAGTACTTC.

This clonotype has a count of ten or more. The chain employs TRBV6-5 and TRBJ2-5; 12 positions agree with TRBD2. V trimming: 7 bases; J trimming: 14 bases; junction bases outside the gene matches: 8. Germline lookup yields CDR1 MNHEY and CDR2 SVGAGI. The CDR3 has 12 amino acids. DNA of the CDR3: TGTGCCAGCAAACTAGCGGGGGGCCATGACTACTTC. Its translation is CASKLAGGHDYF.

The V gene is TRBV15, the J gene TRBJ2-7, with TRBD1 matching 10 bases. CDR3 length: 14 amino acids. Germline loops: CDR1 LNHNV, CDR2 YYDKDF (reference sequence). With V trimmed by 1 base and J by 9 bases, 6 bases remained unmatched. CDR3 bases: TGTGCCACCAGCAGAGGGACAGGGGGATTGTGGCAGTACTTC. It translates to CATSRGTGGLWQYF. Full variable domain (missing parts from reference TRBV15 and TRBJ2-7): DAMVIQNPRYQVTQFGKPVTLSCSQTLNHNVMYWYQQKSSQAPKLLFHYYDKDFNNEADTPDNFQSRRPNTSFCFLDIRSPGLGDTAMYLCATSRGTGGLWQYFGPGTRLTVT.

This clonotype came up a few times. The chain carries TRBV6-2 or TRBV6-3 and TRBJ2-5, with unresolved D. CDR3 size: 14 residues. The V gene's germline CDR1 is MNHEY and CDR2 SVGEGT. Trimming removed 3 bases from V and 5 bases from J, with 13 bases in between. CDR3 residues: CASSYSDRTETQYF. In DNA, the CDR3 is TGTGCCAGCAGTTATTCGGATCGGACGGAGACCCAGTACTTC.

Note on this clonotype: An end of the junction differs from the germline gene, which may be a read error. This chain uses TRBV4-3 with TRBJ2-6, with a tentative D call TRBD1 (5 bases). CDR1 is LGHNA and CDR2 is YSLEER in the germline V gene. The CDR3 spans 15 residues. The CDR3, as DNA: TGCGCCAGCAGCAAAGACAGCTCTGGGGCCAACGTCCTGACTTTC. Encoded protein: CASSKDSSGANVLTF.

This clonotype was seen a handful of times. The V call is TRBV27, the J call TRBJ1-2; 9 nucleotides line up with TRBD1. In germline, CDR1 is MNHEY, CDR2 SMNVEV (reference sequence). The CDR3 has 15 residues. V lost 2 bases and J lost 2; bases outside the gene matches: 3. CDR3 bases: TGTGCCAGCAGTTTAGGACAGGGGCCCAACTATGGCTACACCTTC. This codes for CASSLGQGPNYGYTF.

V gene TRBV20-1 combines with J gene TRBJ2-1; D unclear. The CDR3 has 10 residues. CDR1 is DFQATT and CDR2 is SNEGSKA in the germline V gene (reference sequence). V was trimmed by 3 bases and J by 8 bases, leaving 5 bases between them. The CDR3 region has the DNA TGCAGTGCTAGTTTCCATGAGCAGTTCTTC. This sequence encodes CSASFHEQFF.

This chain joins TRBV7-9 and TRBJ2-4; D is perhaps TRBD1 (5 bases). The length of the CDR3 is 14 residues. The V gene's germline CDR1 is SEHNR and CDR2 FQNEAQ (reference sequence). Deletions cut 4 bases from V and 8 bases from J, with 15 bases between. The CDR3 sequence is CASSSIRGPDIQYF. The CDR3 region has the DNA TGTGCCAGCAGCTCCATTAGGGGTCCGGACATTCAGTACTTC.

V is TRBV5-5 and J is TRBJ2-5, with D tentatively TRBD2 (6 bases). Germline V gene data show CDR1 as SGHKS and CDR2 as YYEKEE (reference sequence). The V end lost 0 bases, the J end lost 5 bases, and 11 bases lay between the germline ends. The CDR3 has 14 residues. CDR3 DNA sequence: TGTGCCAGCAGCTTGGGTATGGGGAGGGAGACCCAGTACTTC. Amino acids: CASSLGMGRETQYF. The full variable domain, with the rest looked up from reference TRBV5-5 and TRBJ2-5, is DAGVTQSPTHLIKTRGQQVTLRCSPISGHKSVSWYQQVLGQGPQFIFQYYEKEERGRGNFPDRFSARQFPNYSSELNVNALLLGDSALYLCASSLGMGRETQYFGPGTRLLVL.

This clonotype occurred many times. The chain joins TRBV7-8 to TRBJ1-2, with D unclear. V lost 7 bases and J 3 bases, leaving 12 bases between the germline ends. The CDR3 is made up of 13 amino acids. The germline CDR1 and CDR2 sequences are SGHVS and FQNEAQ. The CDR3 sequence is CASTAPGDYGYTF. In DNA form, the CDR3 reads TGTGCCAGCACAGCCCCCGGGGACTATGGCTACACCTTC.

This clonotype was counted between two and nine times. The J gene is TRBJ1-1, the V gene TRBV29-1; D ambiguous. Trimming stripped 6 bases from V and 3 bases from J, with 8 bases between. The germline V gene has CDR1 SQVTM and CDR2 ANQGSEA. The CDR3 is 11 amino acids. CDR3 DNA sequence: TGCAGCGTCGGTAGATACACTGAAGCTTTCTTT. It encodes CSVGRYTEAFF.

The rearrangement joins TRBV4-3 to TRBJ2-3; 7 bases line up with TRBD2. The CDR3 length is 16 residues. V lost 1 base and J lost 2; bases outside the gene matches: 6. The V gene's germline CDR1 is LGHNA and CDR2 YSLEER. The CDR3, as DNA: TGCGCCAGCAGCCAAGTGGCTAGCGGCTTCACAGATACGCAGTATTTT. This sequence encodes CASSQVASGFTDTQYF.

Only a few counts were recorded for this clonotype. This chain uses TRBV20-1 with TRBJ2-1, with D maybe TRBD1 (5 bases). The CDR3 sequence is 16 residues long. Trimming took off 0 bases at V and 0 bases at J, with 12 bases between the two ends. Germline assignment: CDR1 DFQATT and CDR2 SNEGSKA (reference sequence). The CDR3 DNA is TGCAGTGCTAGAGATTTTTACAGGAGCTCCTACAATGAGCAGTTCTTC. Translated: CSARDFYRSSYNEQFF.

The chain combines TRBV20-1 with TRBJ2-5; weak D call: TRBD2 (7 bases). This CDR3 has 15 residues. Per the germline V gene, CDR1 is DFQATT and CDR2 is SNEGSKA (reference sequence). Trimming took off 2 bases at V and 4 bases at J, with 17 bases between the two ends. CDR3 region: CSARMAGARGETQYF. Written as DNA, the CDR3 is TGCAGTGCTAGAATGGCGGGGGCCCGTGGAGAGACCCAGTACTTC.

The chain couples TRBV20-1 to TRBJ2-1; D not resolved. Germline loops: CDR1 DFQATT, CDR2 SNEGSKA (reference sequence). The germline V and J ends were trimmed by 3 bases and 5 bases, with 17 bases remaining between them. This CDR3 is built from 15 residues. CDR3 in DNA: TGCAGTGCTAGCCAGGACGGCCGAAAAGACAATGAGCAGTTCTTC. Protein sequence: CSASQDGRKDNEQFF.

The chain is built from TRBV14 and TRBJ2-7; 7 bases line up with TRBD1. V trimming: 5 bases; J trimming: 6 bases; junction bases outside the gene matches: 13. This CDR3 has 15 amino acids. Per germline, CDR1 SGHDN and CDR2 FVKESK. The CDR3 region has the DNA TGTGCCAGCAGCTTGAACCCCGGACAGGTCCTCGAGCAGTACTTC. Amino acids: CASSLNPGQVLEQYF.